This TCR beta chain was documented in a study of cytomegalovirus exposure and HLA in healthy donors (dated by TCRdb to the late 2010s). With respect to the entire study: In an earlier analysis of around 540 of the donors, approximately 300 Gb of sequence data and 117 million unique TCR beta sequences from about 190 million T cells were reported. Using immunosequencing, the study profiled T cell repertoires from about 620 subjects and related those repertoires to cytomegalovirus serostatus. The study aimed to test whether cataloging public T cell receptors could reveal signatures of past pathogen exposure. Both class I and class II loci were covered by HLA typing, at four-digit resolution. A later analysis re-analyzed previously published TCR beta repertoires from roughly 630 donors and added high-resolution HLA genotyping to study TCR occurrence patterns. All discovery cohort repertoires had been generated on a single sequencing platform. Typing coverage varied by locus: about 629-630 donors for A, B, C, DRB1 and DQB1; approximately 560 for DQA1; over 600 for DPA1; about 450 for DPB1. The study combined high-throughput TCR immunosequencing, statistical association of individual TCRs with disease status, and machine learning to predict cytomegalovirus infection status. An early release that covered around 590 HLA-typed donors contained about 300 gigabases of sequencing data and tens of millions of unique TCR sequences. An earlier analysis of around 580 of the donors used high-throughput TCR beta sequencing to judge whether each TCR beta V gene segment behaved as functional or pseudogenic. Genome-wide SNP genotypes for about 65% of the roughly 670 donors were used in a later genetic analysis, which treated that subset as a discovery cohort. Alongside the repertoire data, information on donor age, sex, ethnicity and CMV serostatus was compiled. In addition to the first cohort of several hundred subjects, a separate validation cohort of approximately 130 different subjects was used. Across under 500 genotyped donors of the cohort, an average of about 250,000 unique TCR beta nucleotide sequences per donor were sequenced, and around 19% of those sequences were non-productive. Rather than drawing on any new phenotypic data, the later analysis identified candidate immune exposures from TCR beta sequences and the way those sequences occurred across donors. Of the roughly 400 genotyped donors, approximately 80% fell in the genetic ancestry cluster associated with self-reported Caucasian donors. Four to six DR-DQ haplotypes were handled as single units for association and clustering, since linkage in the cohort was strong. Study-wide findings and limitations: A later genetic analysis associated a missense DCLRE1C variant with V-gene and J-gene trimming of TCR beta chains, and an independent cohort replicated the association. A later analysis found that HLA-associated TCR beta chains were more clonally expanded and had lower generation probabilities than equally common non-associated chains. Linkage disequilibrium might explain the correlated functional status among segregating V segments, but an unknown experimental factor could not be excluded. When HLA alleles, especially DR and DQ, strongly co-occurred, TCR associations were difficult to assign to individual alleles. In this cohort, only TCR beta chains were sequenced, and detectable features were limited by the absence of alpha or paired-chain data. According to a later analysis, most CMV-associated TCR beta chains appeared to be HLA-restricted, and the HLA associations seemed to be driven largely by CMV exposure. Three of the identified cytomegalovirus-associated TCR beta chains were confirmed in vitro to be specific for cytomegalovirus antigens. For the cohort, immune exposure information was limited to CMV serostatus. Because some donors lacked HLA typing at each locus, the association tests relied only on the typed subset. According to a later analysis, TCR association rates differed among HLA loci, with DRB1 alleles showing the most associated TCRs and HLA-C alleles showing the fewest. A later analysis associated 15,000 or so TCR beta sequences with specific HLA alleles at a false discovery rate of 0.05. Some IMGT-functional V segments, including TRBV6-2 and TRBV6-3, could not be distinguished by the 87-base-pair reads and were therefore excluded. Some 15 rarely observed V segments, including chromosome 9 orphons, were excluded from the earlier analysis of some 590 of the donors because counts were too low. A group of highly shared sequence variants was considered likely to be a technical artifact of the sequencing pipeline. Several of the top co-occurrence clusters appeared to be linked to parvovirus B19, influenza, CMV and Epstein-Barr virus, according to a later analysis. The authors suggested that the approach could potentially be generalized to other disease states and immunological phenotypes. Most TCR sequences were seen in very few donors, while some public TCRs were found in many individuals. The classifier was reported to diagnose cytomegalovirus status with high specificity and sensitivity in both the original and validation cohorts. Broadly in line with IMGT annotations, most TCR beta V segments showed up in productive rearrangements about 90% or about 30% of the time in an earlier analysis of under 700 of the donors. The presence/absence analyses assumed that sequencing depth was roughly uniform across donors, and that assumption may not be true. A further reported finding was that TCR beta sequences accurately predicted the HLA-A and HLA-B alleles for most subjects in the first cohort. A total of 150 or so TCR beta chains were listed by the study as associated with cytomegalovirus. According to a later genetic analysis, donors in an Asian-associated ancestry cluster had fewer N-insertions in productive TCRs than the approximately 650-donor mean.

The cohort consisted of 650 to 700 healthy bone marrow donors. At the time of sampling, every cohort member was nominally healthy, though immune exposures that went unrecorded were likely present. The donor was CMV seronegative and was included in the group of under 450 seronegative cohort members. Every donor gave a peripheral blood sample, and the peripheral blood mononuclear cells from that sample were used for TCR beta sequencing. The Qiagen DNeasy Blood Extraction Kit was used to extract genomic DNA from the blood cell samples. Library preparation was by the immunoSEQ multiplex PCR assay. For the multiplex PCR, a mixture combining 60 forward primers for TCR Vbeta segments and 13 reverse primers for TCR Jbeta segments was used. A multiplex PCR assay on genomic DNA amplified the CDR3 region of rearranged TCR beta genes. Amplified TCR beta libraries were sequenced as 87-base-pair reads on the Illumina HiSeq System. As for how the authors treated the data: A later analysis tallied tens of millions of unique TCR beta chains across the 650 to 750 repertoires, and some 10 million of those chains were shared by two or more donors. Raw reads were error-corrected and collapsed into unique sequences by a nearest-neighbor algorithm in which closely related sequences were merged to remove PCR and sequencing errors. Alignment of CDR3 sequences to IMGT reference sequences was used to assign V, D and J gene segments. For a sequence to be retained, at least a six-nucleotide match to both a V gene segment and a J gene segment was required. A rearrangement counted as productive if the CDR3 had no stop codons and remained in frame with V and J, and every other rearrangement counted as non-productive. Following IMGT convention, CDR3 was defined as the stretch from the second conserved V-encoded cysteine up to the conserved J-encoded phenylalanine. The earlier analysis of about 620 of the donors excluded sequences that lacked an unambiguous match to a single V gene segment. In an earlier analysis of about 590 of the donors, a V segment was called functional when productive rearrangements were above 56.7%, and segregating when the standard deviation between donors exceeded 5%. A statistical classification framework was built to diagnose cytomegalovirus status from the catalog of TCR beta chain sequences. V and J gene assignment, in a later analysis, came from comparing TCR nucleotide sequences with IMGT/GENE-DB human TR gene sequences. In a later analysis, CDR3 sequences and most-parsimonious VDJ recombination scenarios were assigned using the TCRdist pipeline. In a later analysis, each TCR beta chain was defined by its CDR3 amino acid sequence together with its V-gene family, and reads lacking a unique V-gene family were excluded. To address suspected cross-contamination and a sequencing artifact, a later analysis removed approximately 600 highly shared, low-generation-probability nucleotide sequences. In a later analysis, a clonal expansion index for each public chain was calculated from normalized within-repertoire ranks of inferred template counts. A later analysis computed generation probabilities with a VDJ recombination model fitted to out-of-frame rearrangements, and checked the results against IGoR. In a later analysis, TCR-TCR, TCR-HLA and TCR-CMV co-occurrence was scored with hypergeometric tests, and a repertoire-size bias correction was applied to TCR pairs. To estimate false discovery rates, a later analysis permuted the HLA or CMV assignments 20 times. In a later analysis, co-occurring TCRs were grouped with DBSCAN, and TCRdist sequence similarity was added when clustering was performed within HLA-allele-positive subsets. Co-occurrence clustering excluded repertoires with fewer than 30,000 or more than 120,000 public chains, plus five with anomalous nucleotide sharing. Held by TCRdb, this immuneACCESS table contains in-frame sequences only and omits some clones. Under half of the omission traces to an unresolved V gene where checked; the cause of the rest is unknown. Clone size and the V and J calls come from that table; the DNA yielded D and trimming. The sample table lists about 220,000 clones, 75% of them with a count of one. 1.8% of the sample is held by the ten biggest clonotypes.

To note about this clone: Its cognate antigen has yet to be identified. No base-level quality is on record; no much larger clone is a single base apart.

V loses 0 bases at its end and J loses 4 bases; junction bases beyond the gene matches: 9. The CDR3 runs 18 amino acids, cysteine and phenylalanine included. Only the CDR3 portion is preserved as DNA: 54 bases, with reading frame beginning at the first base. Per the germline V gene, LGHNA is the CDR1 and YNFKEQ is the CDR2. Sequenced sample: PBMCs. The chain is encoded by TRBV4-2 joined to TRBJ2-3; 11 middle bases align to TRBD2. This clonotype originated in a woman in her thirties in good health and CMV-seronegative. The CDR3 protein: CASSQELAGGFGADTQYF. DNA sequence: TGTGCCAGCAGCCAAGAGCTAGCGGGAGGTTTTGGGGCAGATACGCAGTATTTT.